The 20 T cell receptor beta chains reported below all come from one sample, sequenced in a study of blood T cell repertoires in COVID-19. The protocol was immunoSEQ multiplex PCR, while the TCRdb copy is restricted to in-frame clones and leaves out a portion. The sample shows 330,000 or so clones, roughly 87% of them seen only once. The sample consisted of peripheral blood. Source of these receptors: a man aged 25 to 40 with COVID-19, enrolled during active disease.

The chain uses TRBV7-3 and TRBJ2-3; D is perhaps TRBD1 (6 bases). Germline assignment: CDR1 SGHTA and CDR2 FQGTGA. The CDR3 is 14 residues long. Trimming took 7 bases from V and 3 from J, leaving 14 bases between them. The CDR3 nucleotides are TGTGCCAGCAAGGAGCACAGGGAAACAGATACGCAGTATTTT. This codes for CASKEHRETDTQYF.

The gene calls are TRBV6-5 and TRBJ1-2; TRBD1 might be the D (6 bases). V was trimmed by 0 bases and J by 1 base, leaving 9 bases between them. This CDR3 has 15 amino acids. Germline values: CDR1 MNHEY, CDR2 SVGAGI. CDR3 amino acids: CASSYSYRDNYGYTF. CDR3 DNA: TGTGCCAGCAGTTACTCATACAGGGATAACTATGGCTACACCTTC.

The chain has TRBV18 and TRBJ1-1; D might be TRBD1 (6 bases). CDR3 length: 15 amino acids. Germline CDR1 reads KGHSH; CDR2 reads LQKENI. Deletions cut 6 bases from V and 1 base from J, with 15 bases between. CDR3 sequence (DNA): TGTGCCAGCTCGCAACAGGGACACGCGAACACTGAAGCTTTCTTT. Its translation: CASSQQGHANTEAFF.

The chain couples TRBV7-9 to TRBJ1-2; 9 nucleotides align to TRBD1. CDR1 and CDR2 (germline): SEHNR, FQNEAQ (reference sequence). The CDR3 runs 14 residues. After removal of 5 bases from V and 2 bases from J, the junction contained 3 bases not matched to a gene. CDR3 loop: CASSPQGANYGYTF. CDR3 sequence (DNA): TGTGCCAGCAGCCCACAGGGGGCAAACTATGGCTACACCTTC.

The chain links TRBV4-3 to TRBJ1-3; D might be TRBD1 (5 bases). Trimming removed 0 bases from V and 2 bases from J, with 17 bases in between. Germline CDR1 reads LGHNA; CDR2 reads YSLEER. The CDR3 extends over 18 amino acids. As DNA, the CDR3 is TGCGCCAGCAGCCAAGAGAGGCTTAGGGGTTCGGCTGGAAACACCATATATTTT. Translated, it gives CASSQERLRGSAGNTIYF.

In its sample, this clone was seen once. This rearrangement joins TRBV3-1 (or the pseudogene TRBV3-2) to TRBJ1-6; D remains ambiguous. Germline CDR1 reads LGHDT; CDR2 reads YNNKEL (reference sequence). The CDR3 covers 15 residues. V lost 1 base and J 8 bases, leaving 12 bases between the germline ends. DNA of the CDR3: TGTGCCAGCAGCCAAGGGGCCTTACCATATTCACCCCTCCACTTT. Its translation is CASSQGALPYSPLHF.

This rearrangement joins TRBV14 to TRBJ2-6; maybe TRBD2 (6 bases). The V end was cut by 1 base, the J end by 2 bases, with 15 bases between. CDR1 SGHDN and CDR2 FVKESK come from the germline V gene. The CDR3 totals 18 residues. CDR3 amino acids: CASSQVRRVLPGANVLTF. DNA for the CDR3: TGTGCCAGCAGCCAAGTTCGGAGGGTCCTGCCTGGGGCCAACGTCCTGACTTTC.

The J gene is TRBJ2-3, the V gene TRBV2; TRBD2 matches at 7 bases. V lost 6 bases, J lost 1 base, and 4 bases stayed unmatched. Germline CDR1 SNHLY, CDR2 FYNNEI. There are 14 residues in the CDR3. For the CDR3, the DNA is TGTGCCAGCAGCGGGGGGATCCGCACAGATACGCAGTATTTT. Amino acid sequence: CASSGGIRTDTQYF.

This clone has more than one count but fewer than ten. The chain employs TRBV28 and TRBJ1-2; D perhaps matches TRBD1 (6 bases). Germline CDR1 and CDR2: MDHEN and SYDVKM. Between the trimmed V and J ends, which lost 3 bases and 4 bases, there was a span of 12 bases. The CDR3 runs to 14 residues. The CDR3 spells CASSFPDRFYGYTF. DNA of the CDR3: TGTGCCAGCAGTTTCCCTGACAGGTTCTATGGCTACACCTTC.

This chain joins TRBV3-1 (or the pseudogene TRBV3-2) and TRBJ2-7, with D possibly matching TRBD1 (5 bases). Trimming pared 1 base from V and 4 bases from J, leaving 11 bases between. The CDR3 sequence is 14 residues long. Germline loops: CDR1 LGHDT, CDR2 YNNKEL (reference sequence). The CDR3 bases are TGTGCCAGCAGCCAAGGGCAGGGTTTGTACGAGCAGTACTTC. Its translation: CASSQGQGLYEQYF.

CDR3 protein: CASSPRQTQETQYF. CDR3 coding DNA: TGTGCCAGCAGCCCCCGACAGACACAAGAGACCCAGTACTTC. The chain is built from TRBV9 and TRBJ2-5, with a tentative D call TRBD1 (5 bases). Trimming took 4 bases from V and 2 from J, leaving 12 bases between them. CDR3 length: 14 residues. Germline CDR1 SGDLS, CDR2 YYNGEE.

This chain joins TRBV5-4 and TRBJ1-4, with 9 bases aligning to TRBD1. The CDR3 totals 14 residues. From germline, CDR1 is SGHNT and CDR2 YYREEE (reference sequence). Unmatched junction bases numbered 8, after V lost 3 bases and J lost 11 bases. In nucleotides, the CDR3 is TGTGCCAGCAGCTCGGACAGGGGAAGGACGAAACTGTTTTTT. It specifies CASSSDRGRTKLFF.

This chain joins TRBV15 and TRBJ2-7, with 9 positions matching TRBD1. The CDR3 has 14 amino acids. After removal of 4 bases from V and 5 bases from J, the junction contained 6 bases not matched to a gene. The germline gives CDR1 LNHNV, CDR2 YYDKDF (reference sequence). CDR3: CATSKTTGGNEQYF. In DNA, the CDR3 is TGTGCCACCAGCAAGACGACAGGGGGTAACGAGCAGTACTTC.

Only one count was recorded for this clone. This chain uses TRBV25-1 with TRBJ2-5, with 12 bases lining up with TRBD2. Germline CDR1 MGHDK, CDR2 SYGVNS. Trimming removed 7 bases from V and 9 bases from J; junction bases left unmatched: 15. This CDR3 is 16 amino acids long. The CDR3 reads CASIGASGRALEAQYF. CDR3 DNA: TGTGCCAGCATAGGGGCTAGCGGGAGGGCCCTTGAGGCCCAGTACTTC.

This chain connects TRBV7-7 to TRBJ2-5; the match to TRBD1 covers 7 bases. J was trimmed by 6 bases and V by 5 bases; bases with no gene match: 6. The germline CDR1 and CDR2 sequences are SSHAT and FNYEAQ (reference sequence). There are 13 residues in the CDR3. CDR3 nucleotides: TGTGCCAGCAGCAAGGACAGGTTCCAGACCCAGTACTTC. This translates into CASSKDRFQTQYF. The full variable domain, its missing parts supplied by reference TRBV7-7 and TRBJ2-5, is GAGVSQSPRYKVTKRGQDVTLRCDPISSHATLYWYQQALGQGPEFLTYFNYEAQPDKSGLPSDRFSAERPEGSISTLTIQRTEQRDSAMYRCASSKDRFQTQYFGPGTRLLVL.

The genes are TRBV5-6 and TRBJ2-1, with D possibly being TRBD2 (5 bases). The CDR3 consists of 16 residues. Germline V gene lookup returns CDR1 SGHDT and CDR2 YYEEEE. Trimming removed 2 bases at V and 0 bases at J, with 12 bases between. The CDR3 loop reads CASSFLAASSYNEQFF. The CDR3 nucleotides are TGTGCCAGCAGCTTCCTAGCTGCAAGCTCCTACAATGAGCAGTTCTTC.

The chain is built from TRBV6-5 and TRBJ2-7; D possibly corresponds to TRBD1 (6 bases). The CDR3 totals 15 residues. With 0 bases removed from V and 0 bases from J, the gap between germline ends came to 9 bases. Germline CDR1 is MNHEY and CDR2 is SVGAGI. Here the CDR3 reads CASSYSGASSYEQYF. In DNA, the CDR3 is TGTGCCAGCAGTTACTCGGGGGCCTCCTCCTACGAGCAGTACTTC.

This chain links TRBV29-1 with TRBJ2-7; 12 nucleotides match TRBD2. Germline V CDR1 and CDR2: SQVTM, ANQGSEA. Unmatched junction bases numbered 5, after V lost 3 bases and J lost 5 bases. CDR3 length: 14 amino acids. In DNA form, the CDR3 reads TGCAGCGTTGAGCGACTAGCGGGAGATGACGAGCAGTACTTC. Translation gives CSVERLAGDDEQYF.

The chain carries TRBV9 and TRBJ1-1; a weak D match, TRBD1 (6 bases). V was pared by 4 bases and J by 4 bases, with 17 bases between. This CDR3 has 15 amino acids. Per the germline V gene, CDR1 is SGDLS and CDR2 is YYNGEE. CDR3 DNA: TGTGCCAGCAGCTCTAGCCAGGGACAAGCCACTGAAGCTTTCTTT. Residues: CASSSSQGQATEAFF. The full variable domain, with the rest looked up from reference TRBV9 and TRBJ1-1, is DSGVTQTPKHLITATGQRVTLRCSPRSGDLSVYWYQQSLDQGLQFLIQYYNGEERAKGNILERFSAQQFPDLHSELNLSSLELGDSALYFCASSSSQGQATEAFFGQGTRLTVV.

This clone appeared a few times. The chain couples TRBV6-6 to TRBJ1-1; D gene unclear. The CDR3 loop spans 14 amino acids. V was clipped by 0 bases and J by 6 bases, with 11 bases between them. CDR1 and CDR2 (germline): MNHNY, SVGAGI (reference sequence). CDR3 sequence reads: CASSYSWGGSEAFF. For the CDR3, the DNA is TGTGCCAGCAGTTACTCGTGGGGAGGGTCTGAAGCTTTCTTT.